The clone carrying this TCR beta chain was detected a few times. The antigen remains unidentified. The entry originates in a study of T cell responses to AZD1222 COVID-19 vaccine. Trimming shortened V by 1 base and J by 11 bases, and 6 bases separated the two germline ends. Germline V gene lookup returns CDR1 SGHVS and CDR2 FQNEAQ. The CDR3 runs 12 residues. Study-wide findings and caveats: The span of vaccine-associated CD4 TCRs extended across spike, with dominance at 160-218 and 743-854. Donors were largely white British and mainly female; clonal diversity was possibly underestimated.

Only in-frame clones appear in the TCRdb table, and some are missing; sequencing was by immunoSEQ multiplex PCR. The sample carries 110,000 to 150,000 clones, about 92% recorded once. Here the sequenced sample was peripheral blood, taken after recovery from COVID-19. This TCR derives from an adult who had recovered from COVID-19. The chain is built from TRBV7-8 and TRBJ1-6; D remains unclear. The CDR3 DNA reads TGTGCCAGCAGCTTAGGAGAGGCACCCCTCCACTTT. As protein: CASSLGEAPLHF. The whole variable domain, remainder taken from reference TRBV7-8 and TRBJ1-6, is GAGVSQSPRYKVAKRGQDVALRCDPISGHVSLFWYQQALGQGPEFLTYFQNEAQLDKSGLPSDRFFAERPEGSVSTLKIQRTQQEDSAVYLCASSLGEAPLHFGNGTRLTVT.